These T cell receptor beta chains were read from a single sample in a study of blood T cells in healthy people across ages. TCRdb itself ran the 5' RACE reads through MiXCR, one entry per CDR3 protein. Counted here are 800,000 to 950,000 distinct CDR3 sequences, under 40% occurring once; the ten biggest clones make up 10% to 15%. Source material: blood. These receptors all stem from a man aged 18 to 29 in good health. CDR3s include the opening cysteine and the closing phenylalanine or tryptophan. A D gene is named only where the DNA matches it firmly. Expanded clones get a size class; other rows say once, few or many, or leave the size out.

d_call clone_size j_call v_call cdr3_length cdr3_aa cdr3_nt
TRBD1 . TRBJ1-1 TRBV3-1 14 CASTPTGMNTEAFF TGTGCCAGCACCCCGACAGGGATGAACACTGAAGCTTTCTTT
. . TRBJ2-2 TRBV9 12 CASSEITGELFF TGTGCCAGCAGCGAGATCACCGGGGAGCTGTTTTTT
. . TRBJ1-2 TRBV10-3 14 CAISESTGYYGYTF TGTGCCATCAGTGAGTCGACCGGGTACTATGGCTACACCTTC
. many TRBJ2-7 TRBV28 14 CASSSHRRTYEQYF TGTGCCAGCAGTTCCCACAGGAGAACCTACGAGCAGTACTTC
. few TRBJ2-7 TRBV7-2 12 CASSTPFYEQYF TGTGCCAGCAGCACACCCTTCTACGAGCAGTACTTC
. many TRBJ2-6 TRBV20-1 14 CSASPGSGANVLTF TGCAGTGCTAGTCCAGGCTCTGGGGCCAACGTCCTGACTTTC
. . TRBJ2-7 TRBV6-2/TRBV6-3 14 CASNREGFLREQYF TGTGCCAGCAACAGGGAGGGGTTCCTCCGTGAGCAGTACTTC
. . TRBJ2-3 TRBV29-1 14 CSVSRGSSTDTQYF TGCAGCGTTAGTCGGGGTTCTAGCACAGATACGCAGTATTTT
. . TRBJ2-7 TRBV27 11 CYSRSSYEQYF TGTTATAGCAGGAGCTCCTACGAGCAGTACTTC
. . TRBJ1-2 TRBV20-1 14 CSARDRRRGDGYTF TGCAGTGCTAGAGATCGCAGGCGCGGGGATGGCTACACCTTC
TRBD1 . TRBJ1-1 TRBV7-8 15 CASSLAGGTGGEAFF TGTGCCAGCAGCTTAGCGGGCGGGACAGGGGGCGAAGCTTTCTTT
TRBD1 . TRBJ1-4 TRBV20-1 13 CSARSTGGEKLFF TGCAGTGCTAGAAGCACAGGGGGTGAAAAACTGTTTTTT
. few TRBJ2-3 TRBV9 17 CASSERTTGWGTDTQYF TGTGCCAGCAGCGAGAGGACCACAGGGTGGGGTACAGATACGCAGTATTTT
TRBD1 few TRBJ1-2 TRBV4-1 15 CASSQDSGQGYGYTF TGCGCCAGCAGCCAAGATTCGGGACAGGGGTATGGCTACACCTTC
TRBD1 . TRBJ2-7 TRBV2 14 CASTENRGAYEQYF TGTGCCAGCACCGAAAACAGGGGAGCCTACGAGCAGTACTTC
. many TRBJ2-3 TRBV9 16 CASSPRGGRSTDTQYF TGTGCCAGCAGCCCTCGAGGGGGACGTAGCACAGATACGCAGTATTTT
. few TRBJ2-1 TRBV7-9 18 CASSLAPGGSSSYNEQFF TGTGCCAGCAGCCTCGCCCCCGGAGGGAGTAGCTCCTACAATGAGCAGTTCTTC
TRBD1 . TRBJ1-4 TRBV27 14 CASSVGAGGEKLFF TGTGCCAGCAGTGTAGGTGCAGGGGGAGAAAAACTGTTTTTT
TRBD2 . TRBJ2-1 TRBV6-5 17 CASRYGGGAHSYNEQFF TGTGCCAGCAGGTACGGCGGGGGGGCCCACTCCTACAATGAGCAGTTCTTC
TRBD1 many TRBJ2-7 TRBV20-1 12 CSANDRVDEQYF TGCAGTGCTAACGACAGGGTTGACGAGCAGTACTTC
. few TRBJ1-2 TRBV2 14 CASSGGQGVYGYTF TGTGCCAGCAGTGGCGGGCAGGGAGTCTATGGCTACACCTTC
. few TRBJ1-1 TRBV7-2 13 CASSSGPRNEAFF TGTGCCAGCAGCTCGGGACCGCGTAATGAAGCTTTCTTT
TRBD1 . TRBJ2-2 TRBV4-3 17 CASSHYPGQGDTGELFF TGCGCCAGCAGCCATTACCCGGGACAGGGGGACACCGGGGAGCTGTTTTTT